This paragraph reports one T cell receptor (beta chain). This record belongs to a study of T cells after yellow fever vaccination. The CDR3 runs 13 residues. Germline values: CDR1 DFQATT, CDR2 SNEGSKA (reference sequence). The V gene lost 6 bases and the J gene lost 5 bases, with 13 bases spanning the gap. TCRdb analysed the 5' RACE reads with MiXCR anew, one entry per CDR3 protein. The table shows under 200,000 distinct CDR3 sequences, with about 7% occurring only once. Sequencing used CD4+ T cells sorted from PBMCs, obtained 5 days after the first yellow fever vaccination. The receptor was derived from a man aged 18 to 30 who received the YFV17D yellow fever vaccine. The chain carries TRBV20-1 and TRBJ1-4; TRBD1 might be the D (6 bases). This CDR3 is CSATGKGNEKLFF. In DNA form, the CDR3 reads TGCAGTGCCACAGGGAAGGGAAATGAAAAACTGTTTTTT.